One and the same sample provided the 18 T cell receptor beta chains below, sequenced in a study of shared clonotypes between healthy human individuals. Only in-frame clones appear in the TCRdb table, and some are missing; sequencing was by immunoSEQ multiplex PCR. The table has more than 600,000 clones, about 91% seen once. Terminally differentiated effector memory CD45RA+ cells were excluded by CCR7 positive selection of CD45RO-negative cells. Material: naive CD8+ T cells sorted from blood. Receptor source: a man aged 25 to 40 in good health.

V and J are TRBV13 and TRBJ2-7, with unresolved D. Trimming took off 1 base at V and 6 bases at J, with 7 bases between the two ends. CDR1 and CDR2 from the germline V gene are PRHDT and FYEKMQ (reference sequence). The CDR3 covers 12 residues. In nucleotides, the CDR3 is TGTGCCAGCAGCTTAGAGGTTAGCGAGCAGTACTTC. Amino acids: CASSLEVSEQYF.

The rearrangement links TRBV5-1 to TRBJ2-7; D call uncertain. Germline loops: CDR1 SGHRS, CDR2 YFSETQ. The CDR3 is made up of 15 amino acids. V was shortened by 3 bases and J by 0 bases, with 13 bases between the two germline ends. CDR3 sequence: CASSSEGMSSYEQYF. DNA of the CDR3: TGCGCCAGCAGCTCGGAAGGCATGAGCTCCTACGAGCAGTACTTC.

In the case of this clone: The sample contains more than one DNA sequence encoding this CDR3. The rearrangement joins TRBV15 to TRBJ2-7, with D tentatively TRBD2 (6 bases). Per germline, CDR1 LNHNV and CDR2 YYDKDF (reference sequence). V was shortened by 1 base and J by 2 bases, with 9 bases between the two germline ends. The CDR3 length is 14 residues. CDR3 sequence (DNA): TGTGCCACCAGCAGAGTGGCGGGGACCTACGAGCAGTACTTC. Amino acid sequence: CATSRVAGTYEQYF. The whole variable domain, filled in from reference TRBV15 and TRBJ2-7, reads DAMVIQNPRYQVTQFGKPVTLSCSQTLNHNVMYWYQQKSSQAPKLLFHYYDKDFNNEADTPDNFQSRRPNTSFCFLDIRSPGLGDTAMYLCATSRVAGTYEQYFGPGTRLTVT.

DNA for the CDR3: TGCAGTGCGTTCAATGAGCAGTTCTTC. This encodes CSAFNEQFF. The chain uses TRBV20-1 and TRBJ2-1, with D unclear. The germline V gene encodes CDR1 DFQATT and CDR2 SNEGSKA (reference sequence). This CDR3 has 9 residues. Between the trimmed V and J ends, which lost 6 bases and 6 bases, there was a span of 3 bases.

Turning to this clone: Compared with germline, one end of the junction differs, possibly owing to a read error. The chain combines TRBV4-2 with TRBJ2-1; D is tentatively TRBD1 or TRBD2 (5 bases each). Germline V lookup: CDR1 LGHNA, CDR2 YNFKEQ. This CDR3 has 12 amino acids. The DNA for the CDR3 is TGTGCCACCAGCAACACCCGGGGCAGGGCGGTCTTC. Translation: CATSNTRGRAVF.

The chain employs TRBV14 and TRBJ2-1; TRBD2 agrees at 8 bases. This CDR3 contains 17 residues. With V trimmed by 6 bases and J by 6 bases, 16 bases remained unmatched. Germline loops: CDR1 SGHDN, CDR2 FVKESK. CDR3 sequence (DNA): TGTGCCAGCAGAACGATGGCCCAGCGGGAGTGGATCAATGAGCAGTTCTTC. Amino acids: CASRTMAQREWINEQFF.

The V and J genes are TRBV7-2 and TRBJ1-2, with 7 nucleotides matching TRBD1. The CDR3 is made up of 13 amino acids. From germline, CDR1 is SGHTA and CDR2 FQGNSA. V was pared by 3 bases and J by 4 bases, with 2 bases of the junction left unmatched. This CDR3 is CASSLGTVYGYTF. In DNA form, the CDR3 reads TGTGCCAGCAGCTTGGGGACAGTCTATGGCTACACCTTC.

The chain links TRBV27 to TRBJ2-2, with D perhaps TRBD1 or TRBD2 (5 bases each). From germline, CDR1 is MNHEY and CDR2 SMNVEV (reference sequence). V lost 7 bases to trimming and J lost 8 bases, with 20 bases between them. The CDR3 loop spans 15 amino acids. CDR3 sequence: CASNPGTNPEGELFF. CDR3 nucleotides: TGTGCCAGCAACCCCGGGACCAACCCCGAGGGGGAGCTGTTTTTT.

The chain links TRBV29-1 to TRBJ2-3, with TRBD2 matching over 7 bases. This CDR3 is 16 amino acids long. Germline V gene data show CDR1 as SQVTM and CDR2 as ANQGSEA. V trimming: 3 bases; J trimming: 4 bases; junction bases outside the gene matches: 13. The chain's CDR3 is CSVDGVSTSRPDTQYF. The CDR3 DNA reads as TGCAGCGTTGATGGAGTTTCGACTAGCCGGCCAGATACGCAGTATTTT.

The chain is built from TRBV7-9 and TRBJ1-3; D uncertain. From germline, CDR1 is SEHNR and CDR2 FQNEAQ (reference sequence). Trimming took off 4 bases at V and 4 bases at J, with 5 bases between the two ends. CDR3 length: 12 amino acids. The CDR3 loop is CASSSEGNTIYF. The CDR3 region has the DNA TGTGCCAGCAGCTCGGAGGGAAACACCATATATTTT.

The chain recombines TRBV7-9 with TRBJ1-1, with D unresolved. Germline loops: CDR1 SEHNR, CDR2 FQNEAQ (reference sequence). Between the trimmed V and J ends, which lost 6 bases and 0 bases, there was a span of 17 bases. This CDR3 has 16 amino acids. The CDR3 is CASSAPTVGLNTEAFF. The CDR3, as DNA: TGTGCCAGCAGTGCCCCTACCGTGGGTTTGAACACTGAAGCTTTCTTT.

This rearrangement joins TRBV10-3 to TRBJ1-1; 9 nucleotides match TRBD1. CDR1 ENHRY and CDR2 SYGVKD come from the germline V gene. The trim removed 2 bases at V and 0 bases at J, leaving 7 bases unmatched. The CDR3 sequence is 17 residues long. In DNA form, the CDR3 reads TGTGCCATCAGTGAGAGCAACACAGGGGGCCTGAACACTGAAGCTTTCTTT. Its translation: CAISESNTGGLNTEAFF.

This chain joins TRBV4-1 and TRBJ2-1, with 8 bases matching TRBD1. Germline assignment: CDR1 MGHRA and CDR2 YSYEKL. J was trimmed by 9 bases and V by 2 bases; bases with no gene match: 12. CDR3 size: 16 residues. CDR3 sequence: CASSQPDGQGELEQFF. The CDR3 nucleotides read TGCGCCAGCAGCCAACCCGACGGACAGGGTGAACTTGAGCAGTTCTTC.

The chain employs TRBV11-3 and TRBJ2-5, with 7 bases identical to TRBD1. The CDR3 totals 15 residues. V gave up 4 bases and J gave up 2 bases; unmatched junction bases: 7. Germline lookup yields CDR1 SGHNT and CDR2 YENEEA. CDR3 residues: CASSSSRDSQETQYF. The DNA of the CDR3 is TGTGCCAGCAGCTCATCTCGGGACAGTCAAGAGACCCAGTACTTC.

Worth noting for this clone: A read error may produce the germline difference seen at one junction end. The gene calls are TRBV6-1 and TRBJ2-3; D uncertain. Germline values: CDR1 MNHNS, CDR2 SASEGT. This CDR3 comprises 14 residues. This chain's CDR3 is CASREDTSTDTQYF. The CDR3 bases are TGTGCCAGCAGGGAAGATACTAGCACAGATACGCAGTATTTT.

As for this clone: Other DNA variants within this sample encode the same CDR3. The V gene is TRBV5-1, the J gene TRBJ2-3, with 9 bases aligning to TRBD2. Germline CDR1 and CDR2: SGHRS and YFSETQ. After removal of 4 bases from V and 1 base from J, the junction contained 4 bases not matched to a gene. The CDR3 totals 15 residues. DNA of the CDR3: TGCGCCAGCAGCCCTTTAGCGGGAGGCACAGATACGCAGTATTTT. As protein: CASSPLAGGTDTQYF.

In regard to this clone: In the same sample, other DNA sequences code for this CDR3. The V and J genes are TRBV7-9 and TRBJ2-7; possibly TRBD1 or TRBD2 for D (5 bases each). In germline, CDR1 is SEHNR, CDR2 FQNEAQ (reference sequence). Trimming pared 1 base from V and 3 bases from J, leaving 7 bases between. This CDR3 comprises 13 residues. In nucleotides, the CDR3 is TGTGCCAGCAGCTTAGTGGGGGACTACGAGCAGTACTTC. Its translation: CASSLVGDYEQYF.

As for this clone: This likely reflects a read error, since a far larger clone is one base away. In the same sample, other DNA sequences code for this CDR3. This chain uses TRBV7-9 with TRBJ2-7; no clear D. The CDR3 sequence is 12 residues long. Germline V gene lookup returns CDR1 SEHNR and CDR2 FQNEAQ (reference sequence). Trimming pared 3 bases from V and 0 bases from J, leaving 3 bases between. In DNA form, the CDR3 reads TGTGCCAGCAGCTTCGTCTCCTACGAGCAGTACTTC. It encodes CASSFVSYEQYF.